These 13 T cell receptor beta chains came from one sample sequenced in a study of long-term antiretroviral therapy in people with HIV. The assay used was immunoSEQ (version v3.0), run at survey level. The data were produced by immunoSEQ multiplex PCR, yet TCRdb's version contains in-frame clones alone and is incomplete. This sample carries around 39,000 clones, roughly four fifths of them seen once, and the ten largest clones take 6.2%. Here the sequenced sample was unsorted PBMCs, taken 1 year after starting antiretroviral therapy. Receptors were obtained from a man younger than 35 with HIV.

The V and J genes are TRBV7-9 and TRBJ1-4; D is unresolved. V gave up 1 base and J gave up 5 bases, with 14 bases separating them. Germline V CDR1 and CDR2: SEHNR, FQNEAQ (reference sequence). The CDR3 has 16 residues. Here the CDR3 reads CASSLVSGGLNEKLFF. In DNA form, the CDR3 reads TGTGCCAGCAGCTTAGTTTCAGGCGGCTTAAATGAAAAACTGTTTTTT.

V gene TRBV5-1 combines with J gene TRBJ2-5; 7 positions agree with TRBD2. Germline V gene data show CDR1 as SGHRS and CDR2 as YFSETQ. The junction had 10 bases not matched to a gene; V was cut back by 1 base and J by 4 bases. This CDR3 contains 16 residues. CDR3 sequence (DNA): TGCGCCAGCAGCTTGCCCCCCAGCGGGGCGATAGAGACCCAGTACTTC. Its protein product is CASSLPPSGAIETQYF.

In its sample, this clone was seen a few times. V usage is TRBV19 and J usage is TRBJ1-5; no reliable D call. This CDR3 has 13 amino acids. Trimming took 3 bases from V and 4 from J, leaving 7 bases between them. Germline CDR1 is LNHDA and CDR2 is SQIVND (reference sequence). CDR3 protein: CASSISRNQPQHF. The CDR3 DNA is TGTGCCAGTAGTATTTCCAGGAATCAGCCCCAGCATTTT.

The rearrangement joins TRBV7-9 to TRBJ2-7, with D hard to call. CDR3 size: 13 residues. With 5 bases removed from V and 1 base from J, the gap between germline ends came to 9 bases. The germline V gene has CDR1 SEHNR and CDR2 FQNEAQ (reference sequence). The CDR3 loop is CASSPDSSYEQYF. DNA for the CDR3: TGTGCCAGCAGCCCGGATAGTTCCTACGAGCAGTACTTC.

CDR3 protein: CASSKGQANTEAFF. The CDR3 DNA reads as TGTGCCAGCAGCAAGGGACAAGCGAACACTGAAGCTTTCTTT. The genes are TRBV28 and TRBJ1-1; perhaps TRBD1 as D (6 bases). Germline V lookup: CDR1 MDHEN, CDR2 SYDVKM. The CDR3 spans 14 residues. The V gene lost 6 bases and the J gene lost 1 base, with 12 bases spanning the gap. The whole variable domain, remainder taken from reference TRBV28 and TRBJ1-1, is DVKVTQSSRYLVKRTGEKVFLECVQDMDHENMFWYRQDPGLGLRLIYFSYDVKMKEKGDIPEGYSVSREKKERFSLILESASTNQTSMYLCASSKGQANTEAFFGQGTRLTVV.

The rearrangement links TRBV9 to TRBJ2-3, with a possible D match to TRBD1 (6 bases). The CDR3 runs 14 residues. Germline loops: CDR1 SGDLS, CDR2 YYNGEE. The ends were cut back, 4 bases at V and 4 bases at J, with 13 bases in the middle. The CDR3 nucleotides are TGTGCCAGCAGCATTTACGACAGGCCAGATACGCAGTATTTT. As protein: CASSIYDRPDTQYF.

This rearrangement joins TRBV9 to TRBJ1-6; no clear D gene. CDR3 length: 17 residues. The germline V gene encodes CDR1 SGDLS and CDR2 YYNGEE. Deletions cut 0 bases from V and 7 bases from J, with 17 bases between. CDR3 nucleotide sequence: TGTGCCAGCAGCGTAGGGGGAGGTCCCAATACAAATTCACCCCTCCACTTT. Protein sequence: CASSVGGGPNTNSPLHF.

CDR3 residues: CASSPAPNRDSSSGNTIYF. The CDR3 bases are TGTGCCAGCAGCCCCGCACCAAACCGGGACAGTTCCTCTGGAAACACCATATATTTT. The chain couples TRBV5-4 to TRBJ1-3, with 7 bases fitting TRBD1. V lost 4 bases, J lost 0 bases, and 16 bases stayed unmatched. CDR3 length equals 19 residues. Germline V gene data show CDR1 as SGHNT and CDR2 as YYREEE (reference sequence).

In DNA, the CDR3 is TGTGCCAGCAGCTCAGGGACTTGGGAGACCCAGTACTTC. Encoded protein: CASSSGTWETQYF. The gene calls are TRBV5-4 and TRBJ2-5; tentatively, D is TRBD2 (6 bases). The germline V and J ends were trimmed by 3 bases and 5 bases, with 11 bases remaining between them. Germline-derived CDR1 and CDR2 are SGHNT and YYREEE (reference sequence). The CDR3 has 13 amino acids.

J is TRBJ2-7 and V is TRBV11-2, with D perhaps TRBD2 (6 bases). The V end lost 4 bases, the J end lost 2 bases, and 12 bases lay between the germline ends. Germline V gene data show CDR1 as SGHAT and CDR2 as FQNNGV. This CDR3 contains 14 residues. CDR3 nucleotides: TGTGCCAGCAGCTCCCACGGGAGTACCTACGAGCAGTACTTC. Protein sequence: CASSSHGSTYEQYF.

This rearrangement joins TRBV27 to TRBJ2-1; D ambiguous. Trimming took 5 bases from V and 6 from J, leaving 26 bases between them. The CDR3 length is 18 residues. The germline V gene has CDR1 MNHEY and CDR2 SMNVEV (reference sequence). The CDR3 bases are TGTGCCAGCAGTCGGCACGGCATGGTAGCTTACGGAATCAATGAGCAGTTCTTC. Translation: CASSRHGMVAYGINEQFF.

The count of this clone is one. The J gene is TRBJ1-2, the V gene TRBV6-5; perhaps TRBD1 as D (6 bases). CDR3 size: 13 residues. CDR1 is MNHEY, CDR2 SVGAGI, per germline. Trimming removed 2 bases at V and 8 bases at J, with 12 bases between. In nucleotides, the CDR3 is TGTGCCAGCAGTTACGGGTGGGGGCGAGGCTACACCTTC. It translates to CASSYGWGRGYTF.

This clone was counted between two and nine times. The CDR3 loop is CASSHRTDSLLPTYGYTF. In DNA, the CDR3 is TGTGCCAGTAGCCATCGGACAGACTCCTTGTTACCCACCTATGGCTACACCTTC. The chain couples TRBV19 to TRBJ1-2, with TRBD1 as a possible D gene (6 bases). V lost 6 bases and J 4 bases, leaving 27 bases between the germline ends. The CDR3 length is 18 residues. CDR1 is LNHDA and CDR2 is SQIVND in the germline V gene (reference sequence).